The text below deals with one TCR beta chain. The table lists this clone with a count of one. Its binding antigen is unknown. Per-nucleotide qualities are absent, and no much larger clonotype sits a single base away. The method was the immunoSEQ multiplex PCR assay. For the multiplex PCR, a mixture combining 60 forward primers for TCR Vbeta segments and 13 reverse primers for TCR Jbeta segments was used. A multiplex PCR assay on genomic DNA amplified the CDR3 region of rearranged TCR beta genes. Amplified TCR beta libraries were sequenced as 87-base-pair reads on the Illumina HiSeq System. For the original study's pipeline: A later analysis tallied tens of millions of unique TCR beta chains across the 650 to 750 repertoires, and around 10 million of those chains were shared by two or more donors. Raw reads were error-corrected and collapsed into unique sequences with a nearest-neighbor algorithm that merged closely related sequences to remove PCR and sequencing errors. CDR3 sequences were aligned to IMGT reference sequences to assign V, D and J gene segments. Each retained sequence needed at least a six-nucleotide match to both a V gene segment and a J gene segment. Rearrangements were classified as productive when the CDR3 lacked stop codons and remained in frame with V and J, and all other rearrangements were classified as non-productive. Following IMGT convention, CDR3 was defined as the stretch from the second conserved V-encoded cysteine to the conserved J-encoded phenylalanine. In an earlier analysis of more than 550 of the donors, sequences lacking an unambiguous match to a single V gene segment were excluded. An earlier analysis of several hundred of the donors called V segments functional above 56.7% productive rearrangements and segregating when the between-donor standard deviation exceeded 5%. A statistical classification framework was developed to diagnose cytomegalovirus status using the catalog of TCR beta chain sequences. In a later analysis, TCR nucleotide sequences were compared against IMGT/GENE-DB human TR gene sequences so that V and J genes could be assigned. In a later analysis, CDR3 sequences and most-parsimonious VDJ recombination scenarios were assigned using the TCRdist pipeline. In a later analysis, each TCR beta chain was defined by its CDR3 amino acid sequence together with its V-gene family, and reads without a unique V-gene family were excluded. To address suspected cross-contamination and a sequencing artifact, a later analysis removed a few hundred highly shared, low-generation-probability nucleotide sequences. In a later analysis, a clonal expansion index for each public chain was calculated from normalized within-repertoire ranks of inferred template counts. In a later analysis, generation probabilities were computed with a VDJ recombination model fitted to out-of-frame rearrangements, and the resulting probabilities were checked against IGoR. A later analysis scored TCR-TCR, TCR-HLA and TCR-CMV co-occurrence with hypergeometric tests, applying a repertoire-size bias correction to TCR pairs. In a later analysis, false discovery rates were estimated by permuting HLA or CMV assignments 20 times. In a later analysis, co-occurring TCRs were grouped using DBSCAN, with TCRdist sequence similarity added in when clustering inside HLA-allele-positive subsets. For co-occurrence clustering, repertoires with fewer than 30,000 or more than 120,000 public chains were excluded, along with about five repertoires with anomalous nucleotide sharing. TCRdb retrieved this table from immuneACCESS and kept in-frame rearrangements only. Not all clones are present; in checked studies, unresolved V genes account for under half, and no reason is known for the remainder. V and J calls and clone size are copied from that table; D and trimming were computed from the DNA. For this sample there are 100,000 to 150,000 clones; roughly 82% appear just once. The top ten hold approximately 3% of the sample.

Spanning cysteine to phenylalanine, the CDR3 consists of 14 amino acids. The CDR3 DNA has 42 bases and is translated from base 1. CDR1 and CDR2 were assigned from the germline V gene as MDHEN and SYDVKM. V ends up 6 bases short and J 4 bases short, with an unmatched junction base count of 7. This specimen comes from a study of cytomegalovirus exposure and HLA in healthy donors (dated by TCRdb to the late 2010s). For the wider study: According to an earlier analysis of several hundred of the donors, some 180 million T cells yielded some 120 million unique TCR beta sequences and about 300 Gb of sequence data. High-throughput TCR immunosequencing, statistical association of individual TCRs with disease status, and machine learning were combined to predict cytomegalovirus infection status. The number of typed donors differed by locus: about 629-630 for A, B, C, DRB1 and DQB1; some 500 for DQA1; around 580 for DPA1; and 450 to 480 for DPB1. A later genetic analysis used genome-wide SNP genotypes for about 55% of the 666 donors, treating that subset as a discovery cohort. Class I and class II HLA loci were covered by the typing at four-digit resolution. The study used immunosequencing to profile the T cell repertoires of under 700 subjects and linked those repertoires to cytomegalovirus serostatus. The aim of the study was to test whether cataloging public T cell receptors could identify signatures of past pathogen exposure. Rather than drawing on any new phenotypic data, the later analysis identified candidate immune exposures from TCR beta sequences and the way those sequences occurred across donors. An earlier analysis of 500 to 750 of the donors applied high-throughput TCR beta sequencing to assess whether each TCR beta V gene segment acted as functional or pseudogenic. On average, around 230,000 unique TCR beta nucleotide sequences were sequenced per donor among 300 to 500 genotyped donors of the cohort, with roughly 18% of those sequences being non-productive. Donor age, sex, ethnicity and CMV serostatus were collected together with the repertoire data. Every discovery cohort repertoire had been produced on one sequencing platform. An early release covering about 600 HLA-typed donors comprised about 320 gigabases of sequencing data and approximately 85 million unique TCR sequences. Four to six DR-DQ haplotypes were handled as single units for association and clustering, since linkage in the cohort was strong. To study patterns of TCR occurrence, a later analysis re-analyzed previously published TCR beta repertoires from 650 to 750 donors and added high-resolution HLA genotyping. Of the approximately 400 genotyped donors, 65% to 90% fell in the genetic ancestry cluster associated with self-reported Caucasian donors. In addition to the first cohort of hundreds of subjects, a separate validation cohort of 120 different subjects was used.

The paper's findings and limits, for the study overall: The sequencing pipeline was judged likely to have produced a cluster of highly shared sequence variants as a technical artifact. Sequencing depth was assumed to be roughly uniform across donors in the presence/absence analyses, though that assumption may not hold. Fewer than 20 rarely observed V segments, including chromosome 9 orphons, were excluded from the earlier analysis of approximately 500 of the donors because counts were too low. In vitro tests confirmed that three of the cytomegalovirus-associated TCR beta chains recognize cytomegalovirus antigens. A further reported finding was that TCR beta sequences accurately predicted the HLA-A and HLA-B alleles for most subjects in the first cohort. In this cohort, only TCR beta chains were sequenced, and detectable features were limited by the absence of alpha or paired-chain data. Correlated functional status among segregating V segments might reflect linkage disequilibrium, but an unknown experimental factor could not be ruled out. According to a later analysis, parvovirus B19, influenza, CMV and Epstein-Barr virus appeared linked to several top co-occurrence clusters. Most TCR sequences were observed very rarely across donors, whereas some public TCRs were present in many individuals. In a later genetic analysis, a missense DCLRE1C variant was associated with V-gene and J-gene trimming of TCR beta chains, and the association was replicated in an independent cohort. Compared with equally common non-associated chains, HLA-associated TCR beta chains in a later analysis were more clonally expanded and had lower generation probabilities. In a later analysis, 16,951 TCR beta sequences were associated with specific HLA alleles at a false discovery rate of 0.05. For the cohort, immune exposure information was limited to CMV serostatus. The classifier was reported to diagnose cytomegalovirus status with high specificity and sensitivity in both the original and validation cohorts. According to a later analysis, most CMV-associated TCR beta chains appeared to be HLA-restricted, and the HLA associations seemed to be driven largely by CMV exposure. In a later genetic analysis, fewer N-insertions in productive TCRs were reported among donors in an Asian-associated ancestry cluster than the roughly 640-donor mean. Because the 87-base-pair reads could not distinguish some IMGT-functional V segments, including TRBV6-2 and TRBV6-3, those segments were excluded. Broadly in line with IMGT annotations, most TCR beta V segments showed up in productive rearrangements about 87% or about 30% of the time in an earlier analysis of around 600 of the donors. The authors suggested that the approach could potentially be extended to other disease states and immunological phenotypes. The study gave a list of roughly 150 TCR beta chains associated with cytomegalovirus. When HLA alleles, especially DR and DQ, strongly co-occurred, attributing TCR associations to individual alleles was difficult. Because HLA typing was missing for some donors at each locus, association tests included only the typed subset. According to a later analysis, TCR association rates differed among HLA loci, with DRB1 alleles showing the most associated TCRs and HLA-C alleles showing the fewest.

The cohort was made up of around 720 healthy bone marrow donors. At the time of sampling, every cohort member was nominally healthy, though immune exposures that went unrecorded were likely present. The donor was CMV seropositive and belonged to the group of about 290 seropositive cohort members. A peripheral blood sample was collected from each donor, and TCR beta sequencing was performed on peripheral blood mononuclear cells. Genomic DNA was extracted from the blood cell samples with the Qiagen DNeasy Blood Extraction Kit. The sequenced material came from PBMCs. This receptor was obtained from a woman aged 18-35 years in good health and CMV-seropositive. This chain is built from TRBV28 and TRBJ2-3, with TRBD1 identical over 7 junction bases. The DNA sequence follows: TGTGCCAGCAGAAAGGGGGCGCCCCCAGATACGCAGTATTTT. Translated, it gives CASRKGAPPDTQYF.